One sample yielded the 2 T cell receptor beta chains listed below, sequenced in a study of cytomegalovirus exposure and HLA in healthy donors. PCR primers comprised 60 Vbeta and 13 Jbeta primers. Sequencing used immunoSEQ multiplex PCR; TCRdb keeps in-frame clones, though not all of them. The table has about 120,000 clones, around three quarters seen once. Material for sequencing was PBMCs. The receptors were gathered from a man in his thirties or forties in good health and CMV-seropositive.

The chain is built from TRBV9 and TRBJ2-2, with 7 bases that match TRBD1. Germline CDR1 reads SGDLS; CDR2 reads YYNGEE. The junction had 12 bases not matched to a gene; V was cut back by 2 bases and J by 8 bases. There are 16 residues in the CDR3. CDR3 sequence (DNA): TGTGCCAGCAGCGTTACCGGGACAGTCTCCGTTGGGGAGCTGTTTTTT. Its protein product is CASSVTGTVSVGELFF.

Note on this clone: Other nucleotide sequences in the sample specify the same CDR3. The chain has TRBV4-1 and TRBJ2-5, with D perhaps matching TRBD2 (5 bases). Trimming pared 3 bases from V and 5 bases from J, leaving 10 bases between. From germline, CDR1 is MGHRA and CDR2 YSYEKL. CDR3 length equals 13 residues. This CDR3 reads CASSQRVGETQYF. The CDR3 DNA reads TGCGCCAGCAGCCAGAGGGTGGGGGAGACCCAGTACTTC.